This T cell receptor (beta chain) was documented in a study of T cells expressing NK-cell markers. Germline values: CDR1 SGHDN, CDR2 FVKESK. CDR3 length equals 18 residues. TCRdb reprocessed the 5' RACE reads, with one entry per CDR3 protein and no DNA. The repertoire shows approximately 420,000 distinct CDR3 sequences; the top ten hold roughly 10%. Sequenced material: blood T cells: a sorted CD56 or NKG2C T cell subset, CD4+ or CD8+ T cells, or bulk PBMC T cells (not recorded which). This sequence originates from a woman in her 50s in good health. The chain combines TRBV14 with TRBJ1-2; TCRdb's D call, TRBD1, is unchecked because there is no DNA. The CDR3 loop reads CASSQEPSGGGIDYGYTF.